This T cell receptor beta chain derives from a study of T cell responses to AZD1222 COVID-19 vaccine. The method was immunoSEQ multiplex PCR; TCRdb's version includes in-frame clones alone and lacks a portion of them. The profile shows about 82,000 clones, 90% to 95% of them singletons. The sequencing used peripheral blood, collected 28 days after the second AZD1222 dose. This receptor was identified in an adult who received the AZD1222 COVID-19 vaccine.

CDR3 nucleotides: TGTGCCAGCAGCCCTTGGGACACCTATGGCTACACCTTC. It yields the protein CASSPWDTYGYTF. V is TRBV3-1 (or the pseudogene TRBV3-2) and J is TRBJ1-2; D perhaps matches TRBD1 (6 bases). The length of the CDR3 is 13 residues. The germline V and J ends were trimmed by 4 bases and 4 bases, with 10 bases remaining between them. Germline CDR1 reads LGHDT; CDR2 reads YNNKEL (reference sequence).